This T cell receptor (beta chain) was captured by sequencing in a study of blood T cell repertoires in COVID-19. In the study overall: The United States, Italy and Spain supplied acute and convalescent COVID-19 samples. The cDNA or gDNA used as material had been derived from T cells, B-cell-depleted T cells, or PBMCs.

In the original workflow: Estimates of nucleated cell counts were drawn from the amplification of reference gene primers. Profiled with immunoSEQ multiplex PCR; TCRdb holds only in-frame clones, not every one. V, J and clone size derive from that table, while D and trimming were established from the DNA sequence. The sample consists of under 200,000 clones, 60% to 80% of them appearing once. V lost 6 bases and J 5 bases, leaving 11 bases between the germline ends. CDR1 and CDR2 from the germline V gene are KGHSH and LQKENI. The length of the CDR3 is 13 residues. The TCR sequence derives from a man between 65 and 85 years old with acute or convalescent COVID-19. The rearrangement links TRBV18 to TRBJ2-1; a weak D match, TRBD1 (5 bases). Sequencing was carried out using peripheral blood. Here the CDR3 DNA reads TGTGCCAGCTCCCGACAGACCAACAATGAGCAGTTCTTC. It encodes CASSRQTNNEQFF.